The sequence of this TCR beta chain was determined in a study of CD8 T cells in ankylosing spondylitis. The table lists this clonotype with a few counts. Antigen: not known. The CDR3 spans 16 residues. Germline CDR1 is SGHTA and CDR2 is FQGNSA. J gave up 0 bases and V 3 bases, and 7 bases lay outside the gene matches. Study observations and caveats: A motif of eight or nine highly homologous TCR beta variants was seen as apparently characteristic of ankylosing spondylitis blood.

Construction of TCR beta libraries was performed using quantitative 5'-RACE with molecular barcodes. MiXCR, applied by TCRdb to the 5' RACE reads, yields one record per CDR3 protein. The sample includes hundreds of thousands of distinct CDR3 sequences, over 15% seen only once; the top ten take around 0.92%. The sequencing sample was made of blood, either unsorted or a sorted T cell fraction (not recorded which). This receptor was obtained from a male donor with ankylosing spondylitis. The chain carries TRBV7-2 and TRBJ2-7; TRBD2 agrees at 8 bases. The DNA of the CDR3 is TGTGCCAGCAGCTTCATCAGCGGGGGACCCTCCTACGAGCAGTACTTC. Its protein product is CASSFISGGPSYEQYF.